These 22 T cell receptor beta chains were sequenced from one sample in a study of CD8 T cells in Susac syndrome. RNA, at about 0.45 to 1 ug, was reverse transcribed with random hexamers. TCRdb re-called the immunoSEQ multiplex PCR reads through MiXCR, storing one row per CDR3 protein. Here the sample spans fewer than 250,000 distinct CDR3 sequences, approximately 94% being singletons. The specimen was CD4+ T cells from PBMCs. The origin of the receptors is a human donor in good health.

The J gene is TRBJ1-2, the V gene TRBV5-4; tentative D call: TRBD1 (6 bases). CDR1 is SGHNT and CDR2 is YYREEE in the germline V gene (reference sequence). Trimming removed 4 bases from V and 4 bases from J, with 14 bases in between. The CDR3 length is 14 residues. The CDR3 coding sequence is TGTGCCAGCAGCGCGGACAGAAGTCGCTATGGCTACACCTTC. Its translation is CASSADRSRYGYTF.

The chain recombines TRBV7-2 with TRBJ1-2, with D possibly being TRBD1 (6 bases). Trimming removed 6 bases at V and 2 bases at J, with 16 bases between. The CDR3 covers 15 residues. The germline V gene has CDR1 SGHTA and CDR2 FQGNSA. The CDR3 sequence is CASSNEGGPNYGYTF. The CDR3 DNA reads TGTGCCAGCAGTAACGAGGGGGGGCCCAACTATGGCTACACCTTC. The full variable domain, with the rest looked up from reference TRBV7-2 and TRBJ1-2, is GAGVSQSPSNKVTEKGKDVELRCDPISGHTALYWYRQSLGQGLEFLIYFQGNSAPDKSGLPSDRFSAERTGGSVSTLTIQRTQQEDSAVYLCASSNEGGPNYGYTFGSGTRLTVV.

The chain carries TRBV12-3 or TRBV12-4 and TRBJ2-6; no definite D call. V lost 3 bases and J lost 4, with 7 bases in between. The CDR3 length is 14 residues. The CDR3, as DNA: TGTGCCAGCAGTTTGGTGGGGGGGGCCAACGTCCTGACTTTC. It encodes CASSLVGGANVLTF.

The chain couples TRBV5-1 to TRBJ1-1; TRBD1 matches at 7 bases. The CDR3 has 11 residues. J lost 14 bases, V lost 5 bases, and 9 bases had no gene match. Germline V gives CDR1 SGHRS, CDR2 YFSETQ. CDR3 residues: CASRGGTVLFF. In DNA, the CDR3 is TGCGCCAGCAGGGGGGGGACAGTCCTCTTCTTT.

The CDR3 here is CASSLRQGDDEQFF. In DNA, the CDR3 is TGTGCCAGCAGCCTAAGACAGGGCGACGATGAGCAGTTCTTC. The gene calls are TRBV4-2 and TRBJ2-1; 7 nucleotides line up with TRBD1. The CDR3 is made up of 14 amino acids. CDR1 is LGHNA, CDR2 YNFKEQ, per germline. With 4 bases clipped from V and 8 bases from J, the junction kept 8 bases outside the gene matches.

This clonotype was detected once. The gene calls are TRBV7-2 and TRBJ1-2; D unresolved. Per the germline V gene, CDR1 is SGHTA and CDR2 is FQGNSA. This CDR3 is built from 14 residues. V shed 3 bases and J shed 0 bases, with 8 bases lying between them. The CDR3 reads CASSFDGANYGYTF. CDR3 bases: TGTGCCAGCAGCTTTGACGGAGCTAACTATGGCTACACCTTC.

V is TRBV30 and J is TRBJ2-5; D uncertain. The germline gives CDR1 GTSNPN, CDR2 SVGIG (reference sequence). The CDR3 consists of 11 residues. V was trimmed by 5 bases and J by 1 base, leaving 5 bases between them. The CDR3: CAWAAQETQYF. As DNA, the CDR3 is TGTGCCTGGGCGGCCCAAGAGACCCAGTACTTC.

V is TRBV28 and J is TRBJ2-1; 8 positions agree with TRBD1. Germline CDR1 is MDHEN and CDR2 is SYDVKM. The ends lost 4 bases at V and 14 bases at J; junction bases unmatched: 22. The CDR3 length is 17 residues. The CDR3 is CASSSDRGPYSRRGEFF. The CDR3 nucleotides read TGTGCCAGCAGTTCCGACAGGGGTCCGTACAGTAGAAGGGGGGAGTTCTTC.

The chain carries TRBV7-2 and TRBJ1-3; TRBD1 might be the D (6 bases). In germline, CDR1 is SGHTA, CDR2 FQGNSA. The length of the CDR3 is 15 residues. V lost 3 bases to trimming and J lost 0 bases, with 9 bases between them. The CDR3 is CASSLDSFSGNTIYF. CDR3 sequence (DNA): TGTGCCAGCAGCTTGGACAGCTTCTCTGGAAACACCATATATTTT. Complete variable domain (other parts from reference TRBV7-2 and TRBJ1-3): GAGVSQSPSNKVTEKGKDVELRCDPISGHTALYWYRQSLGQGLEFLIYFQGNSAPDKSGLPSDRFSAERTGGSVSTLTIQRTQQEDSAVYLCASSLDSFSGNTIYFGEGSWLTVV.

With regard to this clonotype: An end of the junction differs from the germline gene, which may be a read error. The chain employs TRBV11-2 and TRBJ2-2; a possible D gene is TRBD1 (6 bases). Germline CDR1 is SGHAT and CDR2 is FQNNGV. The CDR3 is 17 amino acids. The CDR3 spells CASSIEPTGANTGELFF. The CDR3 DNA follows: TGTGCCAGCAGCATAGAACCGACAGGCGCGAACACCGGGGAGCTGTTTTTT.

This chain uses TRBV19 with TRBJ1-1; the D is unclear. This CDR3 has 13 residues. Germline V gene data show CDR1 as LNHDA and CDR2 as SQIVND (reference sequence). Trimming took off 9 bases at V and 4 bases at J, with 15 bases between the two ends. The CDR3 region is CASSPGWGTEAFF. CDR3 in DNA: TGTGCCAGCTCGCCGGGTTGGGGCACTGAAGCTTTCTTT. The entire variable domain, with the rest obtained from reference TRBV19 and TRBJ1-1, is as follows: DGGITQSPKYLFRKEGQNVTLSCEQNLNHDAMYWYRQDPGQGLRLIYYSQIVNDFQKGDIAEGYSVSREKKESFPLTVTSAQKNPTAFYLCASSPGWGTEAFFGQGTRLTVV.

The CDR3 spells CASSVGDRGRIVPGANVLTF. The CDR3 coding sequence is TGTGCCAGCAGCGTAGGGGACAGGGGGCGGATAGTCCCTGGGGCCAACGTCCTGACTTTC. The chain joins TRBV9 to TRBJ2-6, with 12 bases lining up with TRBD1. Germline V gives CDR1 SGDLS, CDR2 YYNGEE. The CDR3 sequence is 20 residues long. Trimming cost V 0 bases and J 2 bases; bases outside gene matches: 9.

The V call is TRBV2, the J call TRBJ2-1, with D uncertain. V was cut by 5 bases and J by 5 bases, with 10 bases left in between. The CDR3 length is 13 residues. CDR1 is SNHLY and CDR2 is FYNNEI in the germline V gene. This chain's CDR3 is CASSRERNNEQFF. The CDR3, as DNA: TGTGCCAGCAGTCGTGAACGGAACAATGAGCAGTTCTTC. Combining the CDR3 with reference TRBV2 and TRBJ2-1 gives the whole variable domain EPEVTQTPSHQVTQMGQEVILRCVPISNHLYFYWYRQILGQKVEFLVSFYNNEISEKSEIFDDQFSVERPDGSNFTLKIRSTKLEDSAMYFCASSRERNNEQFFGPGTRLTVL.

J is TRBJ1-5 and V is TRBV9; TRBD1 is a possible D gene (6 bases). This CDR3 region has 14 residues. Germline loops: CDR1 SGDLS, CDR2 YYNGEE. Trimming took off 0 bases at V and 3 bases at J, with 7 bases between the two ends. The CDR3 is CASSVGQDNQPQHF. The CDR3 bases are TGTGCCAGCAGCGTAGGACAGGACAATCAGCCCCAGCATTTT.

A single count supports this clonotype. This chain uses TRBV5-4 with TRBJ1-2; D is undetermined. Germline lookup yields CDR1 SGHNT and CDR2 YYREEE (reference sequence). Trimming cost V 4 bases and J 4 bases, with 14 bases left between them. The CDR3 consists of 14 residues. This CDR3 is CASSPEPNGYGYTF. DNA for the CDR3: TGTGCCAGCAGCCCTGAGCCGAACGGCTATGGCTACACCTTC.

The genes are TRBV29-1 and TRBJ1-2; TRBD1 is a possible D gene (6 bases). Trimming left V 6 bases short and J 6 bases short, with 17 bases between. The CDR3 contains 13 residues. The germline V gene has CDR1 SQVTM and CDR2 ANQGSEA. For the CDR3, the DNA is TGCAGCGTGGGAGCCGGGGGCCTCGATGGCTACACCTTC. As protein: CSVGAGGLDGYTF.

DNA for the CDR3: TGCGCCAGCAGCCAAGATAGTTGGAACTATGGCTACACCTTC. Protein product: CASSQDSWNYGYTF. This chain links TRBV4-3 with TRBJ1-2; D unresolved. The CDR3 is made up of 14 amino acids. Trimming removed 0 bases at V and 2 bases at J, with 7 bases between. The V gene's germline CDR1 is LGHNA and CDR2 YSLEER.

The V and J genes are TRBV7-9 and TRBJ1-1; maybe TRBD1 (5 bases). This CDR3 region has 17 residues. Germline V gives CDR1 SEHNR, CDR2 FQNEAQ (reference sequence). Trimming pared 1 base from V and 1 base from J, leaving 16 bases between. CDR3 residues: CASSLERGVWPNTEAFF. Here the CDR3 DNA reads TGTGCCAGCAGCTTAGAACGGGGGGTTTGGCCGAACACTGAAGCTTTCTTT.

The gene calls are TRBV6-1 and TRBJ2-3; 7 bases fit TRBD2. The length of the CDR3 is 14 residues. Trimming took 7 bases from V and 4 from J; bases not matched to a gene: 8. Germline V gene lookup returns CDR1 MNHNS and CDR2 SASEGT. The CDR3 region is CASIQRGGSDTQYF. The CDR3 DNA is TGTGCCAGCATACAGCGGGGCGGGTCAGATACGCAGTATTTT.

This chain links TRBV19 with TRBJ1-4; D gene uncertain. Trimming stripped 5 bases from V and 8 bases from J, with 6 bases between. The V gene's germline CDR1 is LNHDA and CDR2 SQIVND (reference sequence). This CDR3 is built from 11 residues. The CDR3 loop reads CASSFREKLFF. In DNA, the CDR3 is TGTGCCAGTAGTTTTCGGGAAAAACTGTTTTTT.

This clonotype was recorded only once. The chain has TRBV7-9 and TRBJ1-3, with 8 positions matching TRBD1. From germline, CDR1 is SEHNR and CDR2 FQNEAQ (reference sequence). Losses at the gene ends were 3 bases for V and 0 bases for J; bases not matched to a gene: 4. The CDR3 contains 16 residues. This chain's CDR3 is CASSLTGQGSGNTIYF. The DNA for the CDR3 is TGTGCCAGCAGCTTGACTGGACAGGGCTCTGGAAACACCATATATTTT.

This chain joins TRBV20-1 and TRBJ2-3; 11 bases align to TRBD1. V lost 2 bases and J lost 1; bases outside the gene matches: 2. The CDR3 contains 15 residues. Germline CDR1 and CDR2: DFQATT and SNEGSKA (reference sequence). CDR3 in amino acids: CSARKGQGGTDTQYF. CDR3 DNA: TGCAGTGCTAGAAAGGGACAGGGGGGCACAGATACGCAGTATTTT.